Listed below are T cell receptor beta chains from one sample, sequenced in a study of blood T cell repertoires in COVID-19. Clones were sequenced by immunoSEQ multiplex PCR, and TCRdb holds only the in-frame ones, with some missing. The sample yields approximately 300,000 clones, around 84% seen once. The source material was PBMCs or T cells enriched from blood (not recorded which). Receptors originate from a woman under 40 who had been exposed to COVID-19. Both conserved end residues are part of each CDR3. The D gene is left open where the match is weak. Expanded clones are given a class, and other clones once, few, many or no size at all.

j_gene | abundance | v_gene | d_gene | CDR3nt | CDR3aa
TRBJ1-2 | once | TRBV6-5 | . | TGTGCCAGCAGCCCCGCCCGGGCAGGGTTGTTTGGCTACACCTTC | CASSPARAGLFGYTF
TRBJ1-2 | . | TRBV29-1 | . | TGCAGCGTTGCTCCCCGGACGGACATAAGGGGCTACACCTTC | CSVAPRTDIRGYTF
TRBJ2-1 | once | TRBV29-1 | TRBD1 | TGCAGCGTTGAAGATCAATGGGACAGGGGGCACTCAAACAATGAGCAGTTCTTC | CSVEDQWDRGHSNNEQFF
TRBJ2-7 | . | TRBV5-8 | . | TGTGCCAGCAGTCGTATCGGGGATTCCTACGAGCAGTACTTC | CASSRIGDSYEQYF
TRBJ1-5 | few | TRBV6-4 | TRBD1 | TGTGCCAGCAGAGCACACAGGGGTCCTTTTAGCAATCAGCCCCAGCATTTT | CASRAHRGPFSNQPQHF
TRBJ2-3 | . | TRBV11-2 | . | TGTGCCAGCAGCCCCCAGGGTGTCCCCACAGATACGCAGTATTTT | CASSPQGVPTDTQYF
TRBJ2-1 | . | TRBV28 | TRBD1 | TGTGCCAGCAGTCCAGGACAGGGAACGTGGAATGAGCAGTTCTTC | CASSPGQGTWNEQFF
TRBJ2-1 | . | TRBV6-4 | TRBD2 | TGTGCCAGCAGTGACTCTGGTATAGCGGGGGTTTACAATGAGCAGTTCTTC | CASSDSGIAGVYNEQFF
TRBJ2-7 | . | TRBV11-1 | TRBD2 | TGTGCCAGCACCCAGCGGGGGGGCTCTGGCGGACAGCAGTACTTC | CASTQRGGSGGQQYF
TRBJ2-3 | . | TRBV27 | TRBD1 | TGTGCCAGCGGACACCTGGGACAGCTCCTCACAGATACGCAGTATTTT | CASGHLGQLLTDTQYF
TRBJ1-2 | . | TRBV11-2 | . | TGTGCCAGCAGCCCCGGGACTAGCGGAGTTCATGGCTACACCTTC | CASSPGTSGVHGYTF
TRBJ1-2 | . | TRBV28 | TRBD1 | TGTGCCAGCAGACACGACAGGGGAGAGGGCTATGGCTACACCTTC | CASRHDRGEGYGYTF
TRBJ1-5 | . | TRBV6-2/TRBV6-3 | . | TGTGCCAGCAGTCCGGTGCGGATTCCGCAGCCCCAGCATTTT | CASSPVRIPQPQHF
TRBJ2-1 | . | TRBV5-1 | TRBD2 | TGCGCCAGCAGCTTGGAAGCGGTTAGCGGGAGGATTCTTATATACAATGAGCAGTTCTTC | CASSLEAVSGRILIYNEQFF
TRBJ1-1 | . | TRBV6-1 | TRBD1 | TGTGCCAGCAGTGAGCTCGACAGGGGTTATGCTGAAGCTTTCTTT | CASSELDRGYAEAFF
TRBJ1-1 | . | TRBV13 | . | TGTGCCAGCAGCTTTGGCAGGACATCGAACACTGAAGCTTTCTTT | CASSFGRTSNTEAFF
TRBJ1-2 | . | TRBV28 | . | TGTGCCAGCAGTTTGGGGCAGGGGAGTAGCTACACCTTC | CASSLGQGSSYTF
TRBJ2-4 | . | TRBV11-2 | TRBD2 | TGTGCCAGCAGCTTAGGGACTAGCGGGGGCCCAGTCGTCTTC | CASSLGTSGGPVVF
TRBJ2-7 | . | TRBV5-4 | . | TGTGCCAGCAGCTATGACATATACGAGCAGTACTTC | CASSYDIYEQYF
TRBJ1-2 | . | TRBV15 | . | TGTGCCACCAGCAGATACAGGGATGGCTACACCTTC | CATSRYRDGYTF